This is a list of T cell receptor beta chains from one sample in a study of T cell responses to AZD1222 COVID-19 vaccine. The repertoire was sequenced with immunoSEQ multiplex PCR; TCRdb's copy has only in-frame clones and lacks some. The sample shows about 83,000 clones, 88% of them seen only once. Source: peripheral blood, taken on day 0 of MenACWY control vaccination. The receptors stem from an adult in good health. Each CDR3 is given with its conserved first and last residue. Fields, in order: clone size, D gene, J gene, V gene, CDR3 DNA, CDR3 protein. The D gene is left open where the match is weak. Clone size is stated in some rows and not others, as once, few, many or a class when expanded.

abundance: .; d_gene: .; j_gene: TRBJ1-5; v_gene: TRBV19; CDR3nt: .; CDR3aa: CASSSGGAGNQPQHF
abundance: .; d_gene: TRBD2; j_gene: TRBJ2-3; v_gene: TRBV7-8; CDR3nt: TGTGCCAGCAGCCGAGGACTAGCGGGAGTCCCAGATACGCAGTATTTT; CDR3aa: CASSRGLAGVPDTQYF
abundance: .; d_gene: .; j_gene: TRBJ1-2; v_gene: TRBV29-1; CDR3nt: TGCAGCGCTGCGACAGACCCAAACTATGGCTACACCTTC; CDR3aa: CSAATDPNYGYTF
abundance: .; d_gene: TRBD2; j_gene: TRBJ2-2; v_gene: TRBV28; CDR3nt: TGTGCCAGCAGTTTCTCAGCCGGTAGCGGGAGTGAGGGGGAGCTGTTTTTT; CDR3aa: CASSFSAGSGSEGELFF
abundance: .; d_gene: .; j_gene: TRBJ1-1; v_gene: TRBV28; CDR3nt: TGTGCCAGCAGTTTGGGCATATCCGGCATGAACACTGAAGCTTTCTTT; CDR3aa: CASSLGISGMNTEAFF
abundance: .; d_gene: .; j_gene: TRBJ1-3; v_gene: TRBV19; CDR3nt: TGTGCCAGTAGTACCCCGGGCTCTGGAAACACCATATATTTT; CDR3aa: CASSTPGSGNTIYF
abundance: .; d_gene: .; j_gene: TRBJ1-5; v_gene: TRBV19; CDR3nt: TGTGCCAGTAGTATACTCCGGGGCAGCAATCAGCCCCAGCATTTT; CDR3aa: CASSILRGSNQPQHF
abundance: .; d_gene: TRBD2; j_gene: TRBJ2-3; v_gene: TRBV7-9; CDR3nt: TGTGCCAGCAGCTCGTGGGGCGGGGGGACTAGCGAGTTCGATACGCAGTATTTT; CDR3aa: CASSSWGGGTSEFDTQYF
abundance: few; d_gene: .; j_gene: TRBJ1-4; v_gene: TRBV4-3; CDR3nt: TGCGCCAGCAGCCAAGACTCCGGGCCGCCCAATGAAAAACTGTTTTTT; CDR3aa: CASSQDSGPPNEKLFF
abundance: .; d_gene: .; j_gene: TRBJ1-1; v_gene: TRBV18; CDR3nt: TGTGCCAGCTCACGCGAGGGGCGACGGGGAGGCACTGAAGCTTTCTTT; CDR3aa: CASSREGRRGGTEAFF
abundance: .; d_gene: .; j_gene: TRBJ1-4; v_gene: TRBV6-5; CDR3nt: TGTGCCAGCACCGGGGGTAGGGTTGGAGAAAAACTGTTTTTT; CDR3aa: CASTGGRVGEKLFF
abundance: .; d_gene: .; j_gene: TRBJ1-6; v_gene: TRBV30; CDR3nt: TGTGCCTGGAGTAGGGAGTCCAGAGATTCACCCCTCCACTTT; CDR3aa: CAWSRESRDSPLHF
abundance: .; d_gene: .; j_gene: TRBJ2-7; v_gene: TRBV6-1; CDR3nt: TGTGCCAGCAGTGGGATTCTAGCAGACGGATACTACGAGCAGTACTTC; CDR3aa: CASSGILADGYYEQYF
abundance: .; d_gene: .; j_gene: TRBJ2-6; v_gene: TRBV5-1; CDR3nt: TGCGCCAGCAGCTTCTTTTTTGGGGCAGGTGGGGCCAACGTCCTGACTTTC; CDR3aa: CASSFFFGAGGANVLTF